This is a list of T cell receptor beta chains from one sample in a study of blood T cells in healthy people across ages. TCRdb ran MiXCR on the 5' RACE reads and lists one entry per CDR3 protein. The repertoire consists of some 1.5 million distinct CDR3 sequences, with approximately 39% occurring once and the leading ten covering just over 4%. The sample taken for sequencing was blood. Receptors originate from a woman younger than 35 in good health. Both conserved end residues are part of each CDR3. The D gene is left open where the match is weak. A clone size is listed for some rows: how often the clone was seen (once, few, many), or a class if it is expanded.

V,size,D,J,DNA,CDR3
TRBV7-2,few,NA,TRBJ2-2,TGTGCCAGCAGCTCCGATAGAGTCGGGGAGCTGTTTTTT,CASSSDRVGELFF
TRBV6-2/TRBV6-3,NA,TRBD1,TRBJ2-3,TGTGCCAGCAGGAACAGGGGTGGATCCACAGATACGCAGTATTTT,CASRNRGGSTDTQYF
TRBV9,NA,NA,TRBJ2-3,TGTGCCAGCAGCCCCACGGGGGAGTTTGATACGCAGTATTTT,CASSPTGEFDTQYF
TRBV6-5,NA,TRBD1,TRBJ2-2,TGTACCAGCAGTCAGGACAGGGGGCGGTCCGGGGAGCTGTTTTTT,CTSSQDRGRSGELFF
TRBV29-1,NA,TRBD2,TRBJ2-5,TGCAGCGTTGATCAGGGGCGGGAGGTCCAAGAGACCCAGTACTTC,CSVDQGREVQETQYF
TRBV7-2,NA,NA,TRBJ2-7,TGTGCCAGCAGCTCAACAGGTTTTTCCCCCTACGAGCAGTACTTC,CASSSTGFSPYEQYF
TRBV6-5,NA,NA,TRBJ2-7,TGTGCCAGCAGTAAGACTCCAGTGGGTCAAGCCTACGAGCAGTACTTC,CASSKTPVGQAYEQYF
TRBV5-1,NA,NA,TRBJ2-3,TGCGCCAGCAGTACGGACCACCACACAGATACGCAGTATTTT,CASSTDHHTDTQYF
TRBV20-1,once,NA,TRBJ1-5,TGCAGTGCTAGGTGGGCATTCGATAGCAATCAGCCCCAGCATTTT,CSARWAFDSNQPQHF
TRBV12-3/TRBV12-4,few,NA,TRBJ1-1,TGTGCCAGCACCCCGGTGGGGACTGAAGCTTTCTTT,CASTPVGTEAFF
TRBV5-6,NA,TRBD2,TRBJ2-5,TGTGCCAGCAGCCTAGCGGTACAAGGGACCCAGTACTTC,CASSLAVQGTQYF
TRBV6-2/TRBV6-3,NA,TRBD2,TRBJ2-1,TGTGCCAGCAGAGTAGCGGGGGATACTGAGCAGTTCTTC,CASRVAGDTEQFF
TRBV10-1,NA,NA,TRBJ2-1,TGCGCCAGCAGTGGGACCCTACGGGGCTCCTACAATGAGCAGTTCTTC,CASSGTLRGSYNEQFF
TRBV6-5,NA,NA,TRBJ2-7,TGTGCCAGCAGCCCCGACAGGAGAATAAACGGGCAGTACTTC,CASSPDRRINGQYF
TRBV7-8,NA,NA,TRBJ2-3,TGTGCCAGCAGCCCCCCCGGCGGGTCAGGGATGGGCACAGATACGCAGTATTTT,CASSPPGGSGMGTDTQYF
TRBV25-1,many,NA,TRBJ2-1,TGTGCCAGCAGTTGGACAGTCCTCGGCAATGAGCAGTTCTTC,CASSWTVLGNEQFF
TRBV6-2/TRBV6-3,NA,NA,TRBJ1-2,TGTGCCAACAGTTACCAGGGATCCCACGGCTACACCTTC,CANSYQGSHGYTF
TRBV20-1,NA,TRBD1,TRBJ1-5,TGCAGTGCTAGAGAAGGGACAGGCCAACTCACTCTACTCAATCAGCCCCAGCATTTT,CSAREGTGQLTLLNQPQHF
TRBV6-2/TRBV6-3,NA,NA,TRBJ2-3,TGTGCCAGCAGTTACGCGTCTTCGGGAGATACGCAGTATTTT,CASSYASSGDTQYF
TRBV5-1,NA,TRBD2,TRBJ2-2,TGCGCCAGCAGCTTGGCGGGACTAGCGGACTACACCGGGGAGCTGTTTTTT,CASSLAGLADYTGELFF
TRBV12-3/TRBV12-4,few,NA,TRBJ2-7,TGTGCCAGCAGTGTAGCCCCGCCCGACTCCTACGAGCAGTACTTC,CASSVAPPDSYEQYF
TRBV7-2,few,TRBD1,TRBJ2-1,TGTGCCAGCAGCCTACAGGGGTTCGGTGAGCAGTTCTTC,CASSLQGFGEQFF
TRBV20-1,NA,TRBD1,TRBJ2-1,TGCAGTGCGAGGTCCACAGGGGGCAACTGTGCGGGAGTTCACTACAATGAGCAGTTCTTC,CSARSTGGNCAGVHYNEQFF
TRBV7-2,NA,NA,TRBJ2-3,TGTGCCAGCAGCCCCCAAAGGGAGGATACGCAGTATTTT,CASSPQREDTQYF
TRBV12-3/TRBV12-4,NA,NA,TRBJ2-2,TGTGCCAGCAGTTCTAACTTAAACACCGGGGAGCTGTTTTTT,CASSSNLNTGELFF
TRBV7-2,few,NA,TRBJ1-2,TGTGCCAGCAGCGTAACGGTTCCTAACTATGGCTACACCTTC,CASSVTVPNYGYTF
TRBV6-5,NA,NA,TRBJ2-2,TGTGCCAGCAGCAGGAGAGGAGGCTGGGACACCGGGGAGCTGTTTTTT,CASSRRGGWDTGELFF
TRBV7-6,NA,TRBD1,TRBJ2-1,TGTGCCAGCAGCAACCCGGGACAGGGCCTCAATGAGCAGTTCTTC,CASSNPGQGLNEQFF
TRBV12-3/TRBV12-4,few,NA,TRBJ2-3,TGTGCCAGCCGATTAAACGGGAGAAGTACAGATACGCAGTATTTT,CASRLNGRSTDTQYF
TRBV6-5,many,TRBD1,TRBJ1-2,TGTGCCAGCAGTAGCGGCGGGACAGGGAGAGTAAATGGCTACACCTTC,CASSSGGTGRVNGYTF
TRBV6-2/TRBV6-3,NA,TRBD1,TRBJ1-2,TGTGCCAGCAGCCTACGGACAGGGGTAGGCTACACCTTC,CASSLRTGVGYTF